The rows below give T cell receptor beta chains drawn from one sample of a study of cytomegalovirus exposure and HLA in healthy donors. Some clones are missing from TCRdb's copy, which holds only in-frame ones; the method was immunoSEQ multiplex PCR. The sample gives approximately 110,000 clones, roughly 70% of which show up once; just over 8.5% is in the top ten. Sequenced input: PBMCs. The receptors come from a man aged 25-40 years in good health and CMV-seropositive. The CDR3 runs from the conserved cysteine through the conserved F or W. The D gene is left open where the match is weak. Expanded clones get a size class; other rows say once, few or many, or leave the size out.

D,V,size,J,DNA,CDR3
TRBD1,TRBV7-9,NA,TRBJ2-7,TGTGCCAGCAGCGCCACAGGGGGTGGCTCCTACGAGCAGTACTTC,CASSATGGGSYEQYF
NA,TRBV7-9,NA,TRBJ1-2,TGTGCCAGCAGCCCTGTGGGGCTGAACTATGGCTACACCTTC,CASSPVGLNYGYTF
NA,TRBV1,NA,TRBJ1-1,TGCACCAGCAGCCAAGACCGTAGGGACAGGGTCAACACTGAAGCTTTCTTT,CTSSQDRRDRVNTEAFF
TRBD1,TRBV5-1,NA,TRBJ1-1,TGCGCCAGCAGCTTCAGCGCGGTCCCGGGACAGGTTTTGAACACTGAAGCTTTCTTT,CASSFSAVPGQVLNTEAFF
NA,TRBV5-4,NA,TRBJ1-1,TGTGCCAGCAGCTCCCGGACAGAAACAAGATTT,CASSSRTETRF
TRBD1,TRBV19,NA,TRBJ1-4,TGTGCCAGTAGGCCGACAGGGGCGAATGAAAAACTGTTTTTT,CASRPTGANEKLFF
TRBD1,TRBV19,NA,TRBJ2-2,TGTGCCAGTACCTACAGGGGGAACACCGGGGAGCTGTTTTTT,CASTYRGNTGELFF
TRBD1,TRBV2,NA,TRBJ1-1,TGTGCCAGCAGTCCACGACAGGGTTTTAACACTGAAGCTTTCTTT,CASSPRQGFNTEAFF
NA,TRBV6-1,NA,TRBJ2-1,TGTGCCAGCTGGCCGGGAGGGGGCTTCTACAATGAGCAGTTCTTC,CASWPGGGFYNEQFF
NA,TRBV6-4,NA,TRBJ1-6,TGTGCCAGCAACGAAGGGGGAATAGGGTCACCCCTCCACTTT,CASNEGGIGSPLHF
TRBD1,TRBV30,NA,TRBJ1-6,TGTGCCTGGAGAACGGGACAGAAGAATTCACCCCTCCACTTT,CAWRTGQKNSPLHF
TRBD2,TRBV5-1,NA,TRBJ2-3,TGCGCCAGCTCTCCAGGACGGGGAGGGACTAGCGTCTCAGATACGCAGTATTTT,CASSPGRGGTSVSDTQYF
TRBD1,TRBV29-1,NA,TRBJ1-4,TGCAGCGTTGAGGCACAGGGGGCTGCTAATGAAAAACTGTTTTTT,CSVEAQGAANEKLFF
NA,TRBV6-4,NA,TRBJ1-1,TGTGCCAGCAGTGACTCGAGAAGCGATAAGAACACTGAAGCTTTCTTT,CASSDSRSDKNTEAFF
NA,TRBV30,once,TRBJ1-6,TGTGCCTGGAGTGTACAGATAGGGGCATTATCACCCCTCCACTTT,CAWSVQIGALSPLHF
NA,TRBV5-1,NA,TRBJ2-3,TGCGCCAGCACCATATACCCTGTAGCCAGGACTAGCACAGATACGCAGTATTTT,CASTIYPVARTSTDTQYF
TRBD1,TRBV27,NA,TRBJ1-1,TGTGCCAGCAGTCTCGACAGGGGTGGGGACACTGAAGCTTTCTTT,CASSLDRGGDTEAFF
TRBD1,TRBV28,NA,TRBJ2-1,TGTGCCAGCAGTTTAGTCTCGGGGCAGGGGGCTACTGAGCAGTTCTTC,CASSLVSGQGATEQFF
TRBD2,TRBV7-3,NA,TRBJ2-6,TGTGCCAGCAGCCTCGCGGGAGGCTCTGGGGCCAACGTCCTGACTTTC,CASSLAGGSGANVLTF
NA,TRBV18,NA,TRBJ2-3,TGTGCCAGCTCACCCGACTATAAGCGGAGGGGAGATACGCAGTATTTT,CASSPDYKRRGDTQYF
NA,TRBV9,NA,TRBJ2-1,TGTGCCAGCAGCGTAGACGGGGTAAGTATAACAGGGGACTTAGGACCGCTCGATTACAATGAGCAGTTCTTC,CASSVDGVSITGDLGPLDYNEQFF